A selection of T cell receptor beta chains follows, all from one sample in a study of memory CD4+ T cells and cytomegalovirus serostatus. Using immunoSEQ multiplex PCR, the repertoire was profiled, and TCRdb retains in-frame clones only, with some absent. Altogether about 61,000 clones are present, approximately 78% being singletons, with the ten largest covering about 0.88%. Specimen: memory CD4+ T cells from blood. The source is an adult in good health and CMV-seronegative. CDR3s include the opening cysteine and the closing phenylalanine or tryptophan. The D gene is left open where the match is weak. Clone size is not always given. Where it is, it says once, few, many or a class for expanded clones.

>-|TRBD2|TRBJ2-3|TRBV5-1
CASSENSAGDKESTQYF
TGCGCCAGCAGCGAAAACAGCGCGGGAGACAAGGAAAGTACGCAGTATTTT
>-|-|TRBJ2-7|TRBV5-1
CASSYGEVYEQYF
TGCGCCAGCAGCTACGGGGAGGTCTACGAGCAGTACTTC
>-|-|TRBJ1-5|TRBV5-6
CASSLRTGRGPQHF
TGTGCCAGCAGCTTGAGAACAGGACGAGGGCCCCAGCATTTT
>once|TRBD1|TRBJ2-1|TRBV7-2
CASSGPGQGFHNEQFF
TGTGCCAGCAGCGGGCCGGGACAGGGTTTTCACAATGAGCAGTTCTTC
>once|-|TRBJ2-3|TRBV7-2
CASSLASWYPDTQYF
TGTGCCAGCAGCTTAGCGTCCTGGTACCCAGATACGCAGTATTTT
>few|-|TRBJ1-2|TRBV10-3
CAISEQENYGYTF
TGTGCCATCAGTGAGCAGGAAAACTATGGCTACACCTTC
>-|TRBD2|TRBJ2-2|TRBV5-6
CASSLTSTSGGTGELFF
TGTGCCAGCAGCTTGACCTCGACTAGCGGGGGTACCGGGGAGCTGTTTTTT
>-|TRBD1|TRBJ2-1|TRBV25-1
CASSARDRFNNEQFF
TGTGCCAGCAGTGCCCGGGACAGGTTTAATAATGAGCAGTTCTTC
>few|-|TRBJ1-1|TRBV9
CASSVVGALDTEAFF
TGTGCCAGCAGCGTAGTAGGGGCGCTGGACACTGAAGCTTTCTTT
>-|TRBD2|TRBJ2-3|TRBV11-2
CASSRTSGRTADTQYF
TGTGCCAGCAGCCGGACTAGCGGGAGGACGGCAGATACGCAGTATTTT
>few|TRBD1|TRBJ1-1|TRBV10-3
CAISEGGGRAFF
TGTGCCATCAGTGAAGGAGGGGGCAGAGCTTTCTTT
>-|TRBD1|TRBJ1-4|TRBV14
CASSRLTGGSEKLFF
TGTGCCAGCAGCCGACTGACAGGGGGCAGCGAAAAACTGTTTTTT
>-|-|TRBJ1-4|TRBV6-6
CASSWGAGEEKLFF
TGTGCCAGCAGTTGGGGCGCGGGTGAAGAAAAACTGTTTTTT
>-|-|TRBJ2-1|TRBV14
CASSPGTYNEQFF
TGTGCCAGCAGCCCCGGGACCTACAATGAGCAGTTCTTC
>-|-|TRBJ1-4|TRBV25-1
CASSEWDGRKLFF
TGTGCCAGCAGTGAGTGGGACGGGCGAAAACTGTTTTTT
>few|TRBD1|TRBJ2-5|TRBV28
CASSKTGSLETQYF
TGTGCCAGCAGCAAGACAGGGAGTTTGGAGACCCAGTACTTC
>once|TRBD2|TRBJ2-1|TRBV5-6
CASSFLREELVHSWNEQFF
TGTGCCAGCAGCTTTCTGCGGGAGGAACTAGTACATAGTTGGAATGAGCAGTTCTTC
>-|TRBD1|TRBJ2-2|TRBV5-1
CASSYRSDRGDTGELFF
TGCGCCAGCAGCTACCGATCGGACAGGGGAGATACCGGGGAGCTGTTTTTT
>-|-|TRBJ2-1|TRBV6-6
CASSSPGGASYNEQFF
TGTGCCAGCAGTTCCCCCGGGGGCGCCTCCTACAATGAGCAGTTCTTC
>once|-|TRBJ1-5|TRBV7-2
CASSLVGGDPNQPQHF
TGTGCCAGCAGCTTAGTCGGGGGGGATCCCAATCAGCCCCAGCATTTT
>-|TRBD1|TRBJ2-5|TRBV6-1
CASSAALTGGGKTQYF
TGTGCCAGCAGTGCCGCGTTGACAGGGGGCGGGAAGACCCAGTACTTC
>-|-|TRBJ1-2|TRBV28
CASSPIFYRRGRNYGYTF
TGTGCCAGCAGTCCGATATTTTATAGGAGGGGACGAAACTATGGCTACACCTTC
>-|-|TRBJ1-2|TRBV29-1
CSVGQAGYTF
TGCAGCGTTGGACAGGCTGGCTACACCTTC
>once|-|TRBJ2-2|TRBV11-2
CASSRTNTGELFF
TGTGCCAGCAGCCGGACGAACACCGGGGAGCTGTTTTTT
>medium-sized|TRBD1|TRBJ2-5|TRBV11-3
CASSGDSGQETQYF
TGTGCCAGCAGCGGGGACAGCGGCCAAGAGACCCAGTACTTC
>few|-|TRBJ1-4|TRBV1
CTSSQPVDRFFNEKLFF
TGCACCAGCAGCCAACCCGTCGACAGGTTCTTTAATGAAAAACTGTTTTTT
>-|-|TRBJ1-1|TRBV7-9
CASSPKRTSNTEAFF
TGTGCCAGCAGCCCTAAACGGACGTCAAACACTGAAGCTTTCTTT
>-|-|TRBJ2-1|TRBV18
CASSPEDSWDNEQFF
TGTGCCAGCTCACCGGAGGATTCTTGGGACAATGAGCAGTTCTTC
>-|-|TRBJ2-7|TRBV5-1
CASSSTGTIYEQYF
TGCGCCAGCAGCTCGACAGGGACTATCTACGAGCAGTACTTC
>-|TRBD2|TRBJ2-1|TRBV7-2
CASSQTTLAGAAWYEQFF
TGTGCCAGCAGCCAAACGACACTAGCGGGGGCTGCGTGGTATGAGCAGTTCTTC
>-|TRBD1|TRBJ1-6|TRBV5-1
CASSHDNRGAYNSPLHF
TGCGCCAGCTCCCATGATAACAGGGGAGCCTATAATTCACCCCTCCACTTT
>once|-|TRBJ1-4|TRBV4-1
CASSRGASEKLFF
TGCGCCAGCAGCCGCGGGGCCTCCGAAAAACTGTTTTTT
>-|TRBD1|TRBJ1-5|TRBV28
CASSPPGTGPNQPQHF
TGTGCCAGCAGCCCCCCCGGGACAGGGCCCAATCAGCCCCAGCATTTT
>-|-|TRBJ1-1|TRBV18
CASSIGERTEAFF
TGTGCCAGCTCAATTGGAGAGAGGACTGAAGCTTTCTTT
>-|-|TRBJ2-2|TRBV7-9
CASSPGLIEAGELFF
TGTGCCAGCAGCCCGGGACTGATTGAGGCCGGGGAGCTGTTTTTT
>-|-|TRBJ2-5|TRBV27
CASRTVGPKETQYF
TGTGCCAGTAGGACGGTGGGTCCCAAAGAGACCCAGTACTTC
>once|TRBD2|TRBJ2-1|TRBV12-5
CASGLYETSLHEQFF
TGTGCTAGTGGTTTGTACGAGACTAGCTTGCATGAGCAGTTCTTC
>-|-|TRBJ2-7|TRBV2
CASSEDGTLKYF
TGTGCCAGCAGTGAAGACGGCACCCTCAAGTACTTC
>-|-|TRBJ2-2|TRBV29-1
CSVEVGERPGELFF
TGCAGCGTTGAGGTGGGAGAACGGCCCGGGGAGCTGTTTTTT
>medium-sized|-|TRBJ2-5|TRBV1
CTRGGGFQETQYF
TGCACCCGTGGGGGGGGGTTCCAAGAGACCCAGTACTTC
>-|TRBD2|TRBJ2-2|TRBV9
CASSAGLAYTGELFF
TGTGCCAGCAGTGCGGGACTAGCTTACACCGGGGAGCTGTTTTTT
>-|-|TRBJ1-2|TRBV6-6
CASSYGQPRGYTF
TGTGCCAGCAGTTACGGGCAGCCGCGGGGCTACACCTTC
>few|-|TRBJ2-7|TRBV5-6
CASSGAGREQYF
TGTGCCAGCAGCGGTGCAGGGCGAGAGCAGTACTTC
>-|-|TRBJ2-5|TRBV19
CASSIQGIHQETQYF
TGTGCCAGTAGTATTCAGGGTATTCACCAAGAGACCCAGTACTTC
>-|-|TRBJ1-1|TRBV6-1
CASRRGPMNTEAFF
TGTGCCAGCAGAAGGGGCCCCATGAACACTGAAGCTTTCTTT
>-|TRBD1|TRBJ2-2|TRBV23-1
CASSLGTGRTGELFF
TGCGCCAGCAGTCTAGGGACAGGGCGCACCGGGGAGCTGTTTTTT
>-|TRBD2|TRBJ2-7|TRBV7-2
CASSLKTSGSYEQYF
TGTGCCAGCAGCTTAAAGACTAGCGGCTCCTACGAGCAGTACTTC
>-|-|TRBJ2-5|TRBV27
CASRPGLWETQYF
TGTGCCAGCAGGCCGGGACTTTGGGAGACCCAGTACTTC
>-|TRBD1|TRBJ2-7|TRBV7-6
CASSFSEPGGPSYEQYF
TGTGCCAGCAGCTTCTCCGAGCCAGGGGGCCCCTCCTACGAGCAGTACTTC
>-|TRBD2|TRBJ2-3|TRBV5-4
CASSSWTSGTDTQYF
TGTGCCAGCAGCTCCTGGACTAGCGGCACAGATACGCAGTATTTT
>-|-|TRBJ1-1|TRBV5-1
CASSYPDRAEAFF
TGCGCCAGCAGCTACCCCGACAGAGCTGAAGCTTTCTTT
>few|-|TRBJ1-1|TRBV6-1
CASSESRGDTEAFF
TGTGCCAGCAGTGAAAGTAGGGGAGACACTGAAGCTTTCTTT
>-|TRBD1|TRBJ2-5|TRBV5-5
CASSLGQVPGETQYF
TGTGCCAGCAGCCTCGGACAGGTTCCCGGGGAGACCCAGTACTTC
>-|-|TRBJ2-1|TRBV19
CASSGYIYNEQFF
TGTGCCAGTAGTGGCTATATCTACAATGAGCAGTTCTTC
>-|TRBD2|TRBJ2-1|TRBV4-2
CASSQAHGAGGYNEQFF
TGTGCCAGCAGCCAAGCCCACGGGGCGGGAGGCTACAATGAGCAGTTCTTC